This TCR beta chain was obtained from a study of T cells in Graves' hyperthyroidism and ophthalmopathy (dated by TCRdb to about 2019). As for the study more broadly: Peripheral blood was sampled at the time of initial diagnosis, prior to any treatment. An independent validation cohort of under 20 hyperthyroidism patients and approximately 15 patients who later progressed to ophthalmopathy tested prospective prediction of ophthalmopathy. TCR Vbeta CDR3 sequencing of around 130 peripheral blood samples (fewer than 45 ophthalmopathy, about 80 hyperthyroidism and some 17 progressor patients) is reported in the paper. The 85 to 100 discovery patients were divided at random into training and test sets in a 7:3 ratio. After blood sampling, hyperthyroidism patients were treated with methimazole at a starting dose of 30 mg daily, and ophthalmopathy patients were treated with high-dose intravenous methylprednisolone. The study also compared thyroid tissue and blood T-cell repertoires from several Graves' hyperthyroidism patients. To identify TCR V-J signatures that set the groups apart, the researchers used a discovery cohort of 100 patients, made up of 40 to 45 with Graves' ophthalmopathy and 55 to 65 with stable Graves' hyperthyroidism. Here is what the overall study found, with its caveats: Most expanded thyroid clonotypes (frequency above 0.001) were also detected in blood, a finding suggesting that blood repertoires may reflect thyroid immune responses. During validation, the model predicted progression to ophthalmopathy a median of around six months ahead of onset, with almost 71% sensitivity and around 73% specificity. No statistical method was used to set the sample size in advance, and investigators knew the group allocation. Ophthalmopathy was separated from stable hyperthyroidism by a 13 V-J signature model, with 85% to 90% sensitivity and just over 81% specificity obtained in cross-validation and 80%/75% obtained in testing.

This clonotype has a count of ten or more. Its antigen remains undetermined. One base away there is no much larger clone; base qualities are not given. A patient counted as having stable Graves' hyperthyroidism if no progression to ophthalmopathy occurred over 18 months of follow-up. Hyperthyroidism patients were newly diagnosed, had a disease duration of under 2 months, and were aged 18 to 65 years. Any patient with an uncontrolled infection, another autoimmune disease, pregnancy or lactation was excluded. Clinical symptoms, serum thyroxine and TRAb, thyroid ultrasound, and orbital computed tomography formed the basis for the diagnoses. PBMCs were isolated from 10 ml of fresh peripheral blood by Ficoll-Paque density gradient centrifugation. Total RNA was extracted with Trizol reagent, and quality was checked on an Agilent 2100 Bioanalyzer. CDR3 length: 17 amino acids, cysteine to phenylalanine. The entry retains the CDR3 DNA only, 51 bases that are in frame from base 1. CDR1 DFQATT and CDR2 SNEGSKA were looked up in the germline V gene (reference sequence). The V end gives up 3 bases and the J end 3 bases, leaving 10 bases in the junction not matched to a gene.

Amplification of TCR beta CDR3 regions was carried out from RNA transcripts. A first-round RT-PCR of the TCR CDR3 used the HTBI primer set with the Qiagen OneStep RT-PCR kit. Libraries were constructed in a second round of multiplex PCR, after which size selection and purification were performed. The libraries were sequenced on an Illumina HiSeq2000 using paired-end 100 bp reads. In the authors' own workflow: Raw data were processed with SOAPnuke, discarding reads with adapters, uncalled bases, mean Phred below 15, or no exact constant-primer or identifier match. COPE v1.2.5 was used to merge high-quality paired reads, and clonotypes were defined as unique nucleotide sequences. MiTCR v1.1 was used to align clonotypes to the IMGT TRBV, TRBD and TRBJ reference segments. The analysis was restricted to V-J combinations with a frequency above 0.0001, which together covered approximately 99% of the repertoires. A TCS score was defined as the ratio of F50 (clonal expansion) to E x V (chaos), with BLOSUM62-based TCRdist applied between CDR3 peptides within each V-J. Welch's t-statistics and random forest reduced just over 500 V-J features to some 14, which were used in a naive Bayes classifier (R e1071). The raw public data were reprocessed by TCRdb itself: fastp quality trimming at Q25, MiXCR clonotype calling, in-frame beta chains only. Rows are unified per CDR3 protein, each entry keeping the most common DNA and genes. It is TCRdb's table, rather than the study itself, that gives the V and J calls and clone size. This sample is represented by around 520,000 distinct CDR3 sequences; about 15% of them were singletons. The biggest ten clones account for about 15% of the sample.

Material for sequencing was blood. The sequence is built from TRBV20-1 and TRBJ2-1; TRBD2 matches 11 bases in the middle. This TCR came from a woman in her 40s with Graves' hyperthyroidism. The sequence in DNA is TGCAGTGCTAGGCTCTTGGGGACTAGCGGCTACTACAATGAGCAGTTCTTC. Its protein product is CSARLLGTSGYYNEQFF.